This TCR beta chain was retrieved from a study of T cell responses to AZD1222 COVID-19 vaccine. Measured with immunoSEQ multiplex PCR; TCRdb has only the in-frame clones, and not every one. The sample records 83,000 or so clones, 88% being singletons. The CDR3 consists of 14 residues. V was trimmed by 0 bases and J by 3 bases, leaving 7 bases between them. The germline V gene has CDR1 SGHNT and CDR2 YYREEE (reference sequence). Study-level results: Receipt of two AZD1222 doses was followed by a rise in Spike-specific TCR breadth and depth. The donors showed a predominance of white British ancestry and of females, with possible underestimation of clonal diversity. The study sampled repertoires only after the peak T cell response.

Second-dose intervals of approximately 4 or approximately 12 weeks were pooled. Note on this clone: Its specificity is unknown.

This TCR was recovered from an adult who received the AZD1222 COVID-19 vaccine. The chain links TRBV5-4 to TRBJ2-1; D is undetermined. The sample was peripheral blood, taken 28 days after the second AZD1222 dose. CDR3 region: CASSLGPNYNEQFF. CDR3 in DNA: TGTGCCAGCAGCTTGGGACCGAACTACAATGAGCAGTTCTTC. The entire variable domain, with the rest obtained from reference TRBV5-4 and TRBJ2-1, is as follows: ETGVTQSPTHLIKTRGQQVTLRCSSQSGHNTVSWYQQALGQGPQFIFQYYREEENGRGNFPPRFSGLQFPNYSSELNVNALELDDSALYLCASSLGPNYNEQFFGPGTRLTVL.